This T cell receptor beta chain was sequenced for a study of T-cell reconstitution after alpha-beta-depleted transplantation in children. Per the germline V gene, CDR1 is LGHNA and CDR2 is YSLEER. This CDR3 comprises 14 residues. Trimming shortened V by 0 bases and J by 2 bases, and 8 bases separated the two germline ends. Unique molecular identifiers featured in how the TCRbeta library was prepared. TCRdb reprocessed the PCR reads via MiXCR and lists one record per CDR3 protein. The table has some 590,000 distinct CDR3 sequences, more than 9% seen once. Many counts were recorded for this clonotype. The sequences come from PBMCs from the stem cell graft donor, collected from the stem cell graft. The receptor's source is a human donor who donated a stem cell graft to a child with acute myeloid leukemia. The genes are TRBV4-3 and TRBJ2-7, with a weak D call TRBD2 (5 bases). CDR3 coding DNA: TGCGCCAGCAGCCAAGATAGCGATACCTACGAGCAGTACTTC. Protein sequence: CASSQDSDTYEQYF.